A selection of T cell receptor beta chains follows, all from one sample in a study of cytomegalovirus exposure and HLA in healthy donors. This table comes from immunoSEQ multiplex PCR, and its TCRdb copy is limited to in-frame clones, with some not included. The sample carries about 99,000 clones, under 80% recorded once. Sample: PBMCs. The receptors were sampled from a young woman in good health and CMV-seropositive. The CDR3 runs from the conserved cysteine through the conserved F or W. A D gene is named only where the DNA matches it firmly. Some rows mark clone size as missing; the rest say once, few, many or name a class of expanded clone.

TRBJ1-2 | once | TRBV5-4 | TRBD1 | CASSVRTGGYGYTF | TGTGCCAGCAGCGTCCGGACAGGGGGCTATGGCTACACCTTC
TRBJ2-7 | - | TRBV11-2 | TRBD2 | CASRRLAGAYEQYF | TGTGCCAGCAGAAGACTAGCGGGAGCGTACGAGCAGTACTTC
TRBJ1-6 | few | TRBV5-4 | - | CASSSNLRTAVNSPLHF | TGTGCCAGCAGCTCCAACTTGCGGACAGCTGTTAATTCACCCCTCCACTTT
TRBJ1-2 | few | TRBV6-1 | TRBD1 | CASSEALDRDEGYTF | TGTGCCAGCAGTGAAGCCCTTGACAGGGATGAGGGCTACACCTTC
TRBJ2-7 | - | TRBV13 | TRBD1 | CASSQGTDYEQYF | TGTGCCAGCAGCCAAGGGACAGACTACGAGCAGTACTTC
TRBJ2-7 | once | TRBV28 | - | CASSLGGSGYEQYF | TGTGCCAGCAGTTTAGGAGGGTCCGGCTACGAGCAGTACTTC
TRBJ2-1 | - | TRBV7-8 | TRBD2 | CASSLWASGGNEQFF | TGTGCCAGCAGCTTATGGGCTAGCGGGGGTAATGAGCAGTTCTTC
TRBJ2-7 | - | TRBV7-6 | TRBD1 | CASSLGAMTGRSYEQYF | TGTGCCAGCAGCTTAGGGGCAATGACAGGGCGCTCCTACGAGCAGTACTTC
TRBJ1-2 | few | TRBV5-1 | TRBD1 | CASSLVDRGRAGYTF | TGCGCCAGCAGCTTGGTCGACAGGGGTAGGGCTGGCTACACCTTC
TRBJ1-1 | - | TRBV19 | - | CASLTGWEGTEAFF | TGTGCCAGTCTCACAGGGTGGGAAGGCACTGAAGCTTTCTTT
TRBJ1-6 | once | TRBV6-5 | - | CASTYVVGGNSPLHF | TGTGCCAGCACTTACGTGGTCGGTGGTAATTCACCCCTCCACTTT
TRBJ1-1 | few | TRBV29-1 | - | CTAYGGSVEAFF | TGCACCGCGTACGGAGGGAGTGTTGAAGCTTTCTTT
TRBJ2-3 | - | TRBV5-1 | - | CASSLERADTQYF | TGCGCCAGCAGCTTGGAACGGGCAGATACGCAGTATTTT
TRBJ2-3 | - | TRBV10-3 | - | CAISESPGGTSTDTQYF | TGTGCCATCAGTGAGTCGCCCGGTGGTACGAGCACAGATACGCAGTATTTT
TRBJ1-5 | - | TRBV18 | TRBD1 | CASSPRGQGMGGNQPQHF | TGTGCCAGCTCACCCAGGGGACAGGGCATGGGCGGCAATCAGCCCCAGCATTTT
TRBJ1-1 | - | TRBV19 | - | CASSIDPGFFTEAFF | TGTGCCAGTAGTATAGATCCAGGGTTTTTCACTGAAGCTTTCTTT
TRBJ2-2 | once | TRBV2 | TRBD2 | CASSRRTSVGELFF | TGTGCCAGCAGCAGAAGGACTAGCGTCGGGGAGCTGTTTTTT